The 20 T cell receptor beta chains below all came from one sample that was sequenced in a study of post-analysis software for immune sequencing data. Prepared libraries of TCR beta cDNA carried unique molecular identifiers. TCRdb processed the PCR reads anew with MiXCR; each CDR3 protein has one entry. This table has about 540,000 distinct CDR3 sequences, around 31% appearing once. Study-level findings and limits: When patients were compared with controls, 4 or 5 TRBV segments were more frequent, TRBV5-6, TRBV5-1 and TRBV20-1 among them.

These receptors have no identified antigens. Sequencing was done on a sample of blood. The source is a girl aged 2-17 years with multiple sclerosis.

This clonotype turned up a few times. The chain employs TRBV3-1 and TRBJ1-4; D gene unclear. The germline gives CDR1 LGHDT, CDR2 YNNKEL (reference sequence). This CDR3 contains 15 residues. V was pared by 2 bases and J by 7 bases, with 14 bases between. CDR3 nucleotide sequence: TGTGCCAGCAGCCAACCCCGGACCTCCGGTGAAAAACTGTTTTTT. Its translation is CASSQPRTSGEKLFF.

Turning to this clonotype: This may be a read error, as it is one base from a much larger clone. J is TRBJ2-3 and V is TRBV7-7; D is uncertain. Germline loops: CDR1 SSHAT, CDR2 FNYEAQ (reference sequence). This CDR3 has 14 residues. V was cut by 5 bases and J by 4 bases, with 13 bases left in between. The CDR3 DNA is TGTGCCAGCAGCCCCCCCCCAGGCCCAGATACGCAGTATTTT. The encoded protein is CASSPPPGPDTQYF.

This clonotype was picked up many times. The V and J genes are TRBV5-6 and TRBJ1-2; no reliable D call. This CDR3 has 12 amino acids. Germline-derived CDR1 and CDR2 are SGHDT and YYEEEE. V lost 4 bases and J 0 bases, leaving 4 bases between the germline ends. CDR3 region: CASSGANYGYTF. In DNA form, the CDR3 reads TGTGCCAGCAGCGGTGCTAACTATGGCTACACCTTC.

The chain is built from TRBV1 and TRBJ2-3; TRBD2 reflects the table's D call only, with no check against the DNA. TRBV1 is given as a pseudogene. The CDR3 covers 16 residues. The CDR3 loop is CTSSQEQNPHTDTQYF. In nucleotides, the CDR3 is TGCACCAGCAGCCAAGAGCAGAACCCTCACACAGATACGCAGTATTTT.

The chain is built from TRBV6-5 and TRBJ2-5, with D tentatively TRBD1 (5 bases). The end of the DNA is better explained by TRBJ2-1, so the J call may be wrong. This CDR3 has 14 amino acids. Germline V gene sequence: CDR1 MNHEY, CDR2 SVGAGI. CDR3 bases: TGTGCCAGTCAGTTAGCAGGGTTCCAAGAGACCCAGTTCTTC. Translation: CASQLAGFQETQFF.

The rearrangement links TRBV10-3 to TRBJ2-1; D is perhaps TRBD2 (6 bases). The J call is doubtful: the DNA matches TRBJ2-7 better. The CDR3 runs 14 residues. Germline V gene data show CDR1 as ENHRY and CDR2 as SYGVKD. As DNA, the CDR3 is TGTGCCATCAGTGGGACTAACTCCTACAATGAGCAGTACTTC. Translation gives CAISGTNSYNEQYF.

This chain joins TRBV27 and TRBJ2-3; the D is unclear. From germline, CDR1 is MNHEY and CDR2 SMNVEV (reference sequence). The CDR3 length is 17 residues. V lost 4 bases, J lost 6 bases, and 23 bases lay in between. The CDR3 DNA reads TGTGCCAGCAGTTCTTTCTACCGGGCTCTACTGGGGGATACGCAGTATTTT. Amino acids: CASSSFYRALLGDTQYF.

There are a few counts of this clonotype. The chain recombines TRBV20-1 with TRBJ2-7; the match to TRBD2 covers 10 bases. The junction had 4 bases not matched to a gene; V was cut back by 7 bases and J by 1 base. CDR3 size: 13 residues. The V gene's germline CDR1 is DFQATT and CDR2 SNEGSKA (reference sequence). DNA of the CDR3: TGCAGTGAGGTAGCGGGGGGATCCTACGAGCAGTACTTC. Translation: CSEVAGGSYEQYF.

The chain has TRBV6-1 and TRBJ1-1, with unresolved D. The CDR3 length is 16 residues. Germline V lookup: CDR1 MNHNS, CDR2 SASEGT. The V and J ends lost 1 base and 2 bases respectively, with 14 bases between them. CDR3 region: CASSEVTYSANTEAFF. DNA for the CDR3: TGTGCCAGCAGTGAAGTAACATACAGCGCAAACACTGAAGCTTTCTTT.

The chain uses TRBV6-6 and TRBJ2-5; no definite D call. The germline V and J ends were trimmed by 0 bases and 2 bases, with 13 bases remaining between them. The CDR3 has 16 amino acids. Germline V gene lookup returns CDR1 MNHNY and CDR2 SVGAGI (reference sequence). This CDR3 is CASSYSVGRNQETQYF. The CDR3 coding sequence is TGTGCCAGCAGTTACTCGGTCGGGCGGAATCAAGAGACCCAGTACTTC.

This clonotype has a count of ten or more. The CDR3 is CASSLGQGDAETQYF. The DNA for the CDR3 is TGTGCCAGCAGTCTCGGACAGGGAGATGCAGAGACCCAGTACTTC. The chain couples TRBV12-3 or TRBV12-4 to TRBJ2-5, with TRBD1 matching over 8 bases. Unmatched junction bases numbered 9, after V lost 5 bases and J lost 4 bases. The CDR3 is 15 amino acids.

The rearrangement links TRBV12-3 or TRBV12-4 to TRBJ1-4; D not resolved. The CDR3 sequence is 11 residues long. Deletions cut 6 bases from V and 16 bases from J, with 15 bases between. This chain's CDR3 is CASRGEQSTFF. CDR3 coding DNA: TGTGCCAGCAGAGGAGAGCAGAGTACGTTTTTT.

This clonotype appeared a few times. The chain combines TRBV12-3 or TRBV12-4 with TRBJ2-5; 8 positions match TRBD2. The CDR3 is 17 amino acids. V was clipped by 5 bases and J by 5 bases; unmatched bases: 16. The chain's CDR3 is CASSPPTTSAGGETQYF. DNA of the CDR3: TGTGCCAGCAGTCCTCCTACGACTAGCGCGGGCGGGGAGACCCAGTACTTC.

This clonotype was counted a few times. The chain has TRBV20-1 and TRBJ1-5, with D hard to call. Germline values: CDR1 DFQATT, CDR2 SNEGSKA (reference sequence). The V end lost 0 bases, the J end lost 9 bases, and 18 bases lay between the germline ends. The CDR3 contains 15 residues. CDR3 sequence reads: CSARDHLAGMGPQHF. The CDR3 bases are TGCAGTGCTAGAGATCATCTGGCAGGCATGGGGCCCCAGCATTTT.

Points on this clonotype: Relative to the germline gene, one junction end is altered; a read error may explain this. The chain employs TRBV20-1 and TRBJ1-2, with a tentative D call TRBD1 (5 bases). This CDR3 contains 13 residues. Germline CDR1 and CDR2: DFQATT and SNEGSKA (reference sequence). The CDR3 coding sequence is TGCAGTGCTAGGACGACAGCGAACTATGGCCACACCTTC. It translates to CSARTTANYGHTF.

Only a few counts were recorded for this clonotype. Compared with germline, one end of the junction differs, possibly owing to a read error. V is TRBV5-1 and J is TRBJ2-5; TRBD2 matches at 11 bases. Germline loops: CDR1 SGHRS, CDR2 YFSETQ. This CDR3 has 15 amino acids. CDR3 in DNA: TGCGCCAGCAGCTTTACTAGCGGGGGCCAAGAGATCCAGTACTTC. Its protein product is CASSFTSGGQEIQYF.

J is TRBJ2-5 and V is TRBV5-1; 10 bases map to TRBD1. The CDR3 is 14 amino acids. The J segment lost 5 bases and the V segment lost 4 bases, leaving 5 bases of the junction unmatched. From germline, CDR1 is SGHRS and CDR2 YFSETQ. The CDR3, as DNA: TGCGCCAGCAGCGCCCGGACAGGGGGTGAGACCCAGTACTTC. Amino acid sequence: CASSARTGGETQYF. Full variable domain (rest looked up from reference TRBV5-1 and TRBJ2-5): KAGVTQTPRYLIKTRGQQVTLSCSPISGHRSVSWYQQTPGQGLQFLFEYFSETQRNKGNFPGRFSGRQFSNSRSEMNVSTLELGDSALYLCASSARTGGETQYFGPGTRLLVL.

This clonotype was recorded a few times. This chain connects TRBV11-2 to TRBJ2-6; D not resolved. This CDR3 is 13 amino acids long. Germline V CDR1 and CDR2: SGHAT, FQNNGV. Deletions cut 8 bases from V and 2 bases from J, with 7 bases between. In DNA form, the CDR3 reads TGTGCCAGCCAGCCCCCTGGGGCCAACGTCCTGACTTTC. The encoded protein is CASQPPGANVLTF.

This clonotype was seen more than once but under ten times. The chain combines TRBV4-1 with TRBJ1-1; possibly TRBD1 for D (5 bases). Trimming shortened V by 1 base and J by 1 base, and 7 bases separated the two germline ends. The CDR3 is made up of 14 amino acids. Germline CDR1 MGHRA, CDR2 YSYEKL. CDR3 region: CASSQAQANTEAFF. Here the CDR3 DNA reads TGCGCCAGCAGCCAAGCACAGGCGAACACTGAAGCTTTCTTT.

This clonotype was counted only a few times. The rearrangement uses TRBV18 and TRBJ2-3; TRBD2 agrees at 15 bases. The CDR3 totals 18 residues. The ends lost 3 bases at V and 0 bases at J; junction bases unmatched: 4. Germline V gene lookup returns CDR1 KGHSH and CDR2 LQKENI. The CDR3 DNA reads TGTGCCAGCTCACCCGGACTAGCGGGGGGGTCCAGCACAGATACGCAGTATTTT. Protein product: CASSPGLAGGSSTDTQYF.